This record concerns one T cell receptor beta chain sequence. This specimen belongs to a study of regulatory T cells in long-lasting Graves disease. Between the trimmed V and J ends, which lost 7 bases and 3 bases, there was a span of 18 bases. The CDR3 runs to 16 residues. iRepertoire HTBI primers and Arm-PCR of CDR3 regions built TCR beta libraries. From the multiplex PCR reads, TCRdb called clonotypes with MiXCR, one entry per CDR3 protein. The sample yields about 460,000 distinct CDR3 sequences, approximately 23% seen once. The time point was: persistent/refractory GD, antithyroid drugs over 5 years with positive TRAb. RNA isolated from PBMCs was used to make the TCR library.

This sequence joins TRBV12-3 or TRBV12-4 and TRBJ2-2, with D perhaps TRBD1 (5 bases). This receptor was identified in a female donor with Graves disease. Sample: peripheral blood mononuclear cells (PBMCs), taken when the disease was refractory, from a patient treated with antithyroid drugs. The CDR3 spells CASKKERQPYTGELFF. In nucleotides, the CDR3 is TGTGCCAGCAAGAAAGAGAGACAGCCTTACACCGGGGAGCTGTTTTTT.